This T cell receptor (beta chain) stems from a study of shared clonotypes between healthy human individuals. Study-wide results and limits: Generally, estimated richness proved larger in naive subsets than it did in memory subsets. About 5% of naive CD4 clonotypes were common to a handful of donors.

In the case of this clone: Its antigen is as yet unknown.

Trimming removed 3 bases from V and 4 bases from J; junction bases left unmatched: 3. Germline V gives CDR1 SGDLS, CDR2 YYNGEE. The length of the CDR3 is 14 residues. CD45RO-negative cells were positively selected for CCR7, leaving out terminally differentiated effector memory CD45RA+ cells. Several immunoSEQ 96-well plates shared each subset's DNA, each plate a replicate. In the original processing: Junction-only immunoSEQ data arrived without quality scores, meaning filtering differed. The protocol was immunoSEQ multiplex PCR, while the TCRdb copy is restricted to in-frame clones and leaves out a portion. For V, J and clone size, that table is used; D and trimming come from the DNA. The table lists a few hundred thousand clones, less than 97% of them singletons.

The chain employs TRBV9 and TRBJ2-7; 11 nucleotides line up with TRBD2. The specimen was naive CD8+ T cells sorted from blood. This TCR was recovered from a woman under 40 in good health. The CDR3 nucleotides are TGTGCCAGCAGCGGGGGACTAGCGGAATACGAGCAGTACTTC. Translating gives CASSGGLAEYEQYF. The full variable domain, rest sourced from reference TRBV9 and TRBJ2-7, is DSGVTQTPKHLITATGQRVTLRCSPRSGDLSVYWYQQSLDQGLQFLIQYYNGEERAKGNILERFSAQQFPDLHSELNLSSLELGDSALYFCASSGGLAEYEQYFGPGTRLTVT.